The 8 T cell receptor beta chains reported below all come from one sample, sequenced in a study of T cells after yellow fever vaccination (dated by TCRdb to 2018 to 2020). Read against the paper, the sample's treatment or condition label means: live attenuated yellow fever vaccine strain. The library came from 5' RACE. Sequencing instrument: Illumina NovaSeq 6000. TCRdb itself trimmed the public reads at Q25 with fastp, ran MiXCR and retained productive beta chains. Rows matching on CDR3 protein sequence are summarized as one entry with the most common DNA and genes. The sample table records a few hundred thousand distinct CDR3 sequences; around 9.3% of these occur just once. 3% to 3.5% of the sample is held by the ten biggest clonotypes. Sequencing used CD4+ T cells sorted from PBMCs, obtained 5 days after the yellow fever booster vaccination. These receptors were obtained from a man aged 18 to 29 who received the YFV17D yellow fever vaccine.

This chain uses TRBV10-3 with TRBJ2-1; 8 positions agree with TRBD1. Trimming cost V 10 bases and J 5 bases; bases outside gene matches: 13. The CDR3 is made up of 15 amino acids. Per the germline V gene, CDR1 is ENHRY and CDR2 is SYGVKD. CDR3 nucleotides: TGTGCCACCCAAGGCGGACAGGGTTTCAACAATGAGCAGTTCTTC. Translated, it gives CATQGGQGFNNEQFF.

The chain links TRBV3-1 to TRBJ2-2, with D unresolved. CDR3 size: 12 residues. Germline V gives CDR1 LGHDT, CDR2 YNNKEL (reference sequence). V was trimmed by 1 base and J by 7 bases, leaving 4 bases between them. As DNA, the CDR3 is TGTGCCAGCAGCCAAGGAAACGGGGAGCTGTTTTTT. Residues: CASSQGNGELFF.

This clonotype was observed a handful of times. The chain has TRBV7-2 and TRBJ2-2; the D is unclear. The CDR3 covers 16 residues. V lost 1 base to trimming and J lost 1 base, with 10 bases between them. Germline V lookup: CDR1 SGHTA, CDR2 FQGNSA. CDR3 in amino acids: CASSLVSLENTGELFF. CDR3 nucleotides: TGTGCCAGCAGCTTAGTCAGTTTGGAGAACACCGGGGAGCTGTTTTTT.

This clonotype was detected only a few times. The genes are TRBV29-1 and TRBJ2-1; tentatively, D is TRBD2 (5 bases). V was pared by 6 bases and J by 0 bases, with 15 bases between. This CDR3 region has 15 residues. The germline V gene encodes CDR1 SQVTM and CDR2 ANQGSEA. The CDR3 loop reads CSVPNGMSSYNEQFF. DNA of the CDR3: TGCAGCGTCCCCAACGGGATGAGCTCCTACAATGAGCAGTTCTTC.

This clonotype was detected many times. CDR3 sequence reads: CASSPGYGARQYF. In DNA form, the CDR3 reads TGTGCCAGCAGCCCTGGGTATGGAGCGAGGCAGTACTTC. The rearrangement joins TRBV7-9 to TRBJ2-7; D remains ambiguous. Germline V gene data show CDR1 as SEHNR and CDR2 as FQNEAQ (reference sequence). The CDR3 extends over 13 amino acids. Deletions cut 5 bases from V and 9 bases from J, with 17 bases between.

This clonotype was picked up many times. CDR3 sequence (DNA): TGTGCCAGCAGCCCCCGTAGCGGGGGATATACAGATACGCAGTATTTT. It specifies CASSPRSGGYTDTQYF. The rearrangement uses TRBV7-2 and TRBJ2-3, with 9 bases matching TRBD2. The J segment lost 3 bases and the V segment lost 5 bases, leaving 9 bases of the junction unmatched. This CDR3 spans 16 amino acids. Germline V gives CDR1 SGHTA, CDR2 FQGNSA.

This clonotype was observed a handful of times. This chain joins TRBV4-3 and TRBJ1-4; the D is unclear. The CDR3 totals 11 residues. Germline assignment: CDR1 LGHNA and CDR2 YSLEER. Trimming took 5 bases from V and 5 from J, leaving 3 bases between them. DNA for the CDR3: TGCGCCAGCAGCATAAATGAAAAACTGTTTTTT. Protein: CASSINEKLFF.

This clonotype was seen a few times. This chain uses TRBV12-3 or TRBV12-4 with TRBJ2-1; 9 positions agree with TRBD1. V was clipped by 6 bases and J by 5 bases; unmatched bases: 5. The CDR3 has 14 amino acids. The DNA of the CDR3 is TGTGCCAGCAGGCTACGGGACAGGGACAATGAGCAGTTCTTC. Amino acids: CASRLRDRDNEQFF.